This T cell receptor (beta chain) was retrieved from a study of Tregs in tolerant kidney transplant recipients. Study details: Mixed chimerism was transient after nonmyeloablative marrow transplants from related graft donors. Study-level points and caveats: The most relevant donor-specific Treg TCRbeta repertoire apparently came from expansion with activated donor B cells. Biological reproducibility was not directly addressed in this study.

Libraries were prepared by immunoSEQ multiplex PCR; TCRdb keeps only in-frame clonotypes and omits some of them. The table has about 69,000 clones, approximately 88% seen once; the top ten hold approximately 0.4%. To note about this clone: The target antigen is unknown.

Unstimulated regulatory T cells (CD4+CD25+CD127-), CD4+CD25- non-regulatory cells, CD4 and CD8 cells were FACS-sorted from thawed PBMCs. The CDR3 covers 15 residues. Germline V CDR1 and CDR2: SGHKS, YYEKEE (reference sequence). Trimming stripped 0 bases from V and 1 base from J, with 10 bases between. This chain joins TRBV5-5 and TRBJ1-2; D possibly corresponds to TRBD1 (5 bases). The sequence came from a human donor who received a combined kidney and bone marrow transplant. Here the sequenced sample was CD4+ T cells from blood, taken before the transplant. CDR3 DNA: TGTGCCAGCAGCTTGGGCGCCAGGGATAACTATGGCTACACCTTC. Amino acid sequence: CASSLGARDNYGYTF.